The rows below give T cell receptor beta chains drawn from one sample of a study of cytotoxic CD8 clonotypes in ibrutinib-treated CLL. Sequenced by immunoSEQ multiplex PCR; TCRdb stores in-frame clones only, minus some. The sample yields 50,000 to 60,000 clones, 75% to 90% seen once. Sequences were derived from PBMCs, sampled after 24 months of ibrutinib treatment. These receptor sequences come from a human donor with chronic lymphocytic leukemia. The CDR3 runs from the conserved cysteine through the conserved F or W. Each record gives: J gene, D gene, clone size, V gene, CDR3 protein, CDR3 DNA. A D gene is named only where the DNA matches it firmly. Some rows have no size entry. The others give once, few or many, or a class for an expanded clone.

j_call: TRBJ2-3
d_call: TRBD2
clone_size: once
v_call: TRBV19
cdr3_aa: CASKPSGIRDTQYF
cdr3_nt: TGTGCCAGTAAACCTAGCGGGATTAGAGATACGCAGTATTTT

j_call: TRBJ2-6
d_call: NA
clone_size: once
v_call: TRBV2
cdr3_aa: CASSSSGANVLTF
cdr3_nt: TGTGCCAGCAGTAGTTCTGGGGCCAACGTCCTGACTTTC

j_call: TRBJ1-4
d_call: NA
clone_size: NA
v_call: TRBV7-2
cdr3_aa: CASSLQGAKNEKLFF
cdr3_nt: TGTGCCAGCAGCCTACAGGGCGCGAAGAATGAAAAACTGTTTTTT

j_call: TRBJ2-5
d_call: NA
clone_size: NA
v_call: TRBV12-5
cdr3_aa: CASGLVHGAIETQYF
cdr3_nt: TGTGCTAGTGGTTTGGTACACGGAGCAATAGAGACCCAGTACTTC

j_call: TRBJ2-5
d_call: NA
clone_size: NA
v_call: TRBV12-2
cdr3_aa: CASRTADGEGDQETQYF
cdr3_nt: TGTGCAAGTCGCACGGCGGATGGGGAAGGGGACCAAGAGACCCAGTACTTC

j_call: TRBJ2-1
d_call: NA
clone_size: NA
v_call: TRBV29-1
cdr3_aa: CSVGLGGDEQFF
cdr3_nt: TGCAGCGTGGGTCTAGGGGGTGATGAGCAGTTCTTC

j_call: TRBJ2-7
d_call: NA
clone_size: few
v_call: TRBV4-2
cdr3_aa: CASSPLGTYEQYF
cdr3_nt: TGTGCCAGCAGCCCCTTGGGGACCTACGAGCAGTACTTC

j_call: TRBJ1-3
d_call: TRBD1
clone_size: NA
v_call: TRBV6-6
cdr3_aa: CASSFRDRVYGNTIYF
cdr3_nt: TGTGCCAGCAGTTTCCGGGACAGGGTATATGGAAACACCATATATTTT

j_call: TRBJ2-1
d_call: NA
clone_size: NA
v_call: TRBV14
cdr3_aa: CASSRSGAISYNEQFF
cdr3_nt: TGTGCCAGCAGCCGTAGCGGAGCGATCTCCTACAATGAGCAGTTCTTC

j_call: TRBJ2-7
d_call: NA
clone_size: once
v_call: TRBV23-1
cdr3_aa: CASGTDEREQYF
cdr3_nt: TGCGCCAGCGGGACCGACGAACGGGAGCAGTACTTC

j_call: TRBJ1-5
d_call: NA
clone_size: NA
v_call: TRBV2
cdr3_aa: CASRQGRDQPQHF
cdr3_nt: TGTGCCAGCAGACAGGGCCGAGATCAGCCCCAGCATTTT

j_call: TRBJ1-2
d_call: NA
clone_size: NA
v_call: TRBV7-9
cdr3_aa: CASSSDRGQGYTF
cdr3_nt: TGTGCCAGCAGCTCCGACCGAGGGCAAGGCTACACCTTC

j_call: TRBJ2-1
d_call: NA
clone_size: NA
v_call: TRBV5-4
cdr3_aa: CASSLENARAHEQFF
cdr3_nt: TGTGCCAGCAGCTTGGAGAACGCGCGGGCACACGAGCAGTTCTTC

j_call: TRBJ1-3
d_call: NA
clone_size: few
v_call: TRBV6-1
cdr3_aa: CASDGGFGNTIYF
cdr3_nt: TGTGCCAGCGATGGAGGATTTGGAAACACCATATATTTT

j_call: TRBJ1-2
d_call: NA
clone_size: NA
v_call: TRBV4-1
cdr3_aa: CASSQSQGGYTF
cdr3_nt: TGCGCCAGCAGCCAGTCTCAGGGGGGCTACACCTTC

j_call: TRBJ1-1
d_call: NA
clone_size: NA
v_call: TRBV2
cdr3_aa: CASRRTTGGGTEAFF
cdr3_nt: TGTGCCAGCAGGCGCACCACCGGGGGAGGGACTGAAGCTTTCTTT

j_call: TRBJ2-1
d_call: NA
clone_size: NA
v_call: TRBV29-1
cdr3_aa: CSVEGGREITYNEQFF
cdr3_nt: TGCAGCGTTGAAGGGGGGCGGGAGATCACCTACAATGAGCAGTTCTTC

j_call: TRBJ1-2
d_call: NA
clone_size: NA
v_call: TRBV7-3
cdr3_aa: CASSLPAGVGYTF
cdr3_nt: TGTGCCAGCAGCTTGCCCGCGGGGGTGGGCTACACCTTC